Each of the 32 T cell receptor beta chains below was sequenced from the same sample in a study of T cells expressing NK-cell markers. TCRdb reprocessed the 5' RACE reads and keeps a single row for each CDR3 protein, giving no DNA. This specimen shows 440,000 or so distinct CDR3 sequences; the ten leading clones hold 7.3%. Input material: blood T cells: a sorted CD56 or NKG2C T cell subset, CD4+ or CD8+ T cells, or bulk PBMC T cells (not recorded which). The receptors here all came from a woman between 18 and 69 years old in good health.

J is TRBJ1-2 and V is TRBV25-1; checking the TCRdb D call of TRBD1 is not possible without DNA. CDR1 is MGHDK, CDR2 SYGVNS, per germline. The CDR3 consists of 15 residues. CDR3 protein: CASSEYKGNLYGYTF.

CDR3 protein: CSAIKAKTSTDTQYF. The V gene is TRBV20-1, the J gene TRBJ2-3. Germline assignment: CDR1 DFQATT and CDR2 SNEGSKA (reference sequence). CDR3 length: 15 residues.

The rearrangement uses TRBV13 and TRBJ1-2; TCRdb gives TRBD1 as the D gene, but with no DNA this cannot be confirmed. Germline V gives CDR1 PRHDT, CDR2 FYEKMQ (reference sequence). The CDR3 is made up of 13 amino acids. CDR3 sequence: CASSSPGESGYTF.

The chain joins TRBV6-2 or TRBV6-3 to TRBJ1-1; TCRdb calls TRBD1, which cannot be checked without DNA. Germline loops: CDR1 MNHEY, CDR2 SVGEGT. The CDR3 has 14 amino acids. Here the CDR3 reads CASSYTGVGTEAFF.

The chain links TRBV3-1 to TRBJ1-2. The germline gives CDR1 LGHDT, CDR2 YNNKEL (reference sequence). CDR3 length: 13 residues. The CDR3 sequence is CASSQGSLYGYTF.

The rearrangement uses TRBV20-1 and TRBJ2-5; with no DNA, the TCRdb D assignment of TRBD2 cannot be verified. The CDR3 is 16 residues long. Per the germline V gene, CDR1 is DFQATT and CDR2 is SNEGSKA (reference sequence). CDR3 in amino acids: CSARDRVAAPQETQYF.

V and J are TRBV5-6 and TRBJ2-5; the TCRdb D gene call, TRBD1, has no DNA to confirm it. CDR3 size: 13 residues. CDR1 and CDR2 (germline): SGHDT, YYEEEE. CDR3 sequence: CASSPWATPLMYF. Variable domain in full (rest from reference TRBV5-6 and TRBJ2-5): DAGVTQSPTHLIKTRGQQVTLRCSPKSGHDTVSWYQQALGQGPQFIFQYYEEEERQRGNFPDRFSGHQFPNYSSELNVNALLLGDSALYLCASSPWATPLMYFGPGTRLLVL.

The V and J genes are TRBV4-1 and TRBJ2-5. CDR1 MGHRA and CDR2 YSYEKL come from the germline V gene. This CDR3 contains 15 residues. CDR3 sequence: CASSQEGGVGETQYF.

This chain joins TRBV3-1 and TRBJ1-2; TCRdb names TRBD1, which stays unverified in the absence of DNA. Germline V gene lookup returns CDR1 LGHDT and CDR2 YNNKEL (reference sequence). This CDR3 is 13 amino acids long. CDR3 loop: CASSTGQNYGYTF. Full variable domain (missing parts from reference TRBV3-1 and TRBJ1-2): DTAVSQTPKYLVTQMGNDKSIKCEQNLGHDTMYWYKQDSKKFLKIMFSYNNKELIINETVPNRFSPKSPDKAHLNLHINSLELGDSAVYFCASSTGQNYGYTFGSGTRLTVV.

The chain employs TRBV12-3 or TRBV12-4 and TRBJ2-1. The CDR3 extends over 11 amino acids. This chain's CDR3 is CASSAHNEQFF.

CDR3 residues: CATSDAAVSYNEQFF. The J gene is TRBJ2-1, the V gene TRBV24-1; TCRdb proposes TRBD2, but this gene call is untestable without DNA. In germline, CDR1 is KGHDR, CDR2 SFDVKD. The CDR3 has 15 amino acids.

The chain uses TRBV20-1 and TRBJ2-2; TCRdb proposes TRBD1, but this gene call is untestable without DNA. Germline V gene sequence: CDR1 DFQATT, CDR2 SNEGSKA (reference sequence). The CDR3 totals 15 residues. CDR3 region: CSARVRQGNTGELFF.

The rearrangement links TRBV29-1 to TRBJ2-3; as DNA is missing, the TRBD1 call by TCRdb cannot be tested. The CDR3 contains 15 residues. Germline values: CDR1 SQVTM, CDR2 ANQGSEA. The CDR3 here is CSVEDGVGTRDTQYF.

The V and J genes are TRBV5-5 and TRBJ2-1; TCRdb picks TRBD1, but there is no DNA to check that call. In germline, CDR1 is SGHKS, CDR2 YYEKEE (reference sequence). The CDR3 sequence is 13 residues long. Here the CDR3 reads CASSPAAGDEQFF.

The V gene is TRBV12-3 or TRBV12-4, the J gene TRBJ1-4. CDR3 size: 15 residues. The CDR3 loop is CASSPQGPSNEKLFF.

The V call is TRBV4-1, the J call TRBJ2-5; lacking DNA, the TRBD2 call made by TCRdb goes unchecked. Germline V lookup: CDR1 MGHRA, CDR2 YSYEKL. The CDR3 is 15 amino acids. CDR3 sequence: CASSQEEGPPETQYF.

The V gene is TRBV12-3 or TRBV12-4, the J gene TRBJ1-2. This CDR3 spans 12 amino acids. The chain's CDR3 is CASSFNVYGYTF.

This chain connects TRBV6-9 to TRBJ2-7; TCRdb designates TRBD2, a call that cannot be tested without DNA. CDR1 MNHGY and CDR2 SVAAGI come from the germline V gene. The CDR3 totals 15 residues. The chain's CDR3 is CASSCPKDSPYEQYF.

The chain is built from TRBV19 and TRBJ2-2; absent DNA, TCRdb's TRBD1 call cannot be checked. Germline V lookup: CDR1 LNHDA, CDR2 SQIVND (reference sequence). This CDR3 has 14 amino acids. Here the CDR3 reads CASTTTGNTGELFF. The full variable domain, with the rest looked up from reference TRBV19 and TRBJ2-2, is DGGITQSPKYLFRKEGQNVTLSCEQNLNHDAMYWYRQDPGQGLRLIYYSQIVNDFQKGDIAEGYSVSREKKESFPLTVTSAQKNPTAFYLCASTTTGNTGELFFGEGSRLTVL.

V is TRBV20-1 and J is TRBJ2-3. The CDR3 is made up of 19 amino acids. Per germline, CDR1 DFQATT and CDR2 SNEGSKA (reference sequence). The CDR3 reads CSARDVLAGYGRGTDTQYF.

The V gene is TRBV7-2, the J gene TRBJ2-2; TCRdb names TRBD1, which stays unverified in the absence of DNA. The CDR3 is 14 amino acids. Germline CDR1 and CDR2: SGHTA and FQGNSA. The CDR3 reads CASSFGTGTGELFF. The whole variable domain, remainder taken from reference TRBV7-2 and TRBJ2-2, is GAGVSQSPSNKVTEKGKDVELRCDPISGHTALYWYRQSLGQGLEFLIYFQGNSAPDKSGLPSDRFSAERTGGSVSTLTIQRTQQEDSAVYLCASSFGTGTGELFFGEGSRLTVL.

This chain connects TRBV28 to TRBJ2-7; TCRdb selects TRBD2, and the lack of DNA leaves this call unchecked. Germline V gene sequence: CDR1 MDHEN, CDR2 SYDVKM. CDR3 length equals 15 residues. This CDR3 is CASTSSGRASYEQYF.

J is TRBJ2-3 and V is TRBV28; TCRdb's assignment of TRBD2 cannot be checked, as there is no DNA. This CDR3 region has 15 residues. Per germline, CDR1 MDHEN and CDR2 SYDVKM. CDR3 protein: CASRRTSGRSDTQYF. Using reference TRBV28 and TRBJ2-3 for the parts outside the CDR3, the full variable domain is DVKVTQSSRYLVKRTGEKVFLECVQDMDHENMFWYRQDPGLGLRLIYFSYDVKMKEKGDIPEGYSVSREKKERFSLILESASTNQTSMYLCASRRTSGRSDTQYFGPGTRLTVL.

The chain is built from TRBV29-1 and TRBJ1-1; TCRdb names TRBD1, which stays unverified in the absence of DNA. The CDR3 consists of 16 residues. The V gene's germline CDR1 is SQVTM and CDR2 ANQGSEA. This CDR3 is CSVEDPPPRGNTEAFF.

The chain combines TRBV19 with TRBJ2-3; the TCRdb D gene call, TRBD2, has no DNA to confirm it. The germline CDR1 and CDR2 sequences are LNHDA and SQIVND (reference sequence). This CDR3 comprises 14 residues. This chain's CDR3 is CASRPREPTDTQYF.

V and J are TRBV9 and TRBJ2-1; checking the TCRdb D call of TRBD2 is not possible without DNA. The CDR3 runs 16 residues. The germline gives CDR1 SGDLS, CDR2 YYNGEE. CDR3 sequence reads: CASSVPGAGGLNEQFF. The full variable domain, with the rest looked up from reference TRBV9 and TRBJ2-1, is DSGVTQTPKHLITATGQRVTLRCSPRSGDLSVYWYQQSLDQGLQFLIQYYNGEERAKGNILERFSAQQFPDLHSELNLSSLELGDSALYFCASSVPGAGGLNEQFFGPGTRLTVL.

The rearrangement joins TRBV28 to TRBJ2-2; the D call from TCRdb, TRBD1, cannot be confirmed without DNA. Germline CDR1 reads MDHEN; CDR2 reads SYDVKM. CDR3 length: 12 residues. The CDR3 sequence: CASTGQTGELFF.

This chain links TRBV7-2 with TRBJ2-7; no DNA is available, so the TRBD1 call from TCRdb remains unchecked. The CDR3 runs to 15 residues. CDR1 and CDR2 (germline): SGHTA, FQGNSA. Here the CDR3 reads CASSFDRGGSYEQYF.

The chain employs TRBV4-2 and TRBJ2-7; absent DNA, TCRdb's TRBD2 call cannot be checked. The CDR3 consists of 14 residues. The germline V gene encodes CDR1 LGHNA and CDR2 YNFKEQ. The CDR3 is CASSRLAGGYEQYF.

The chain carries TRBV11-1 and TRBJ2-6; lacking DNA, the TRBD1 call made by TCRdb goes unchecked. Germline loops: CDR1 SGHAT, CDR2 FQDESV (reference sequence). The CDR3 spans 18 residues. CDR3 sequence: CASSRTGGKHSGANVLTF.

The V gene is TRBV4-3, the J gene TRBJ2-2; checking the TCRdb D call of TRBD1 is not possible without DNA. This CDR3 region has 15 residues. Germline CDR1 reads LGHNA; CDR2 reads YSLEER. CDR3 amino acids: CASSRQGESTGELFF.

The chain couples TRBV6-6 to TRBJ2-7. Germline V gives CDR1 MNHNY, CDR2 SVGAGI (reference sequence). This CDR3 region has 13 residues. The CDR3 loop is CASSYTGKYEQYF.